This entry lists 9 T cell receptor beta chains sequenced from one sample in a study of blood T cell repertoires in COVID-19. Sequencing was performed with immunoSEQ multiplex PCR; in TCRdb, only in-frame clones are kept and a portion is missing. Counted here are tens of thousands of clones, about 89% occurring once; the ten biggest clones make up over 6.5%. Sample: peripheral blood. The receptor set was obtained from a man aged 60 to 69 with acute or convalescent COVID-19.

The chain carries TRBV19 and TRBJ1-6; D ambiguous. CDR1 and CDR2 (germline): LNHDA, SQIVND (reference sequence). Trimming removed 4 bases at V and 7 bases at J, with 5 bases between. The CDR3 covers 12 residues. The chain's CDR3 is CASSTQNSPLHF. The CDR3 DNA follows: TGTGCCAGTAGTACCCAAAATTCACCCCTCCACTTT.

The chain carries TRBV6-2 or TRBV6-3 and TRBJ2-5; TRBD2 matches at 8 bases. Germline trimming cut 0 bases from V and 1 base from J; bases unmatched to any gene: 10. The germline V gene encodes CDR1 MNHEY and CDR2 SVGEGT. This CDR3 contains 18 residues. The CDR3 region has the DNA TGTGCCAGCAGTTACTCGCCCTCGCGCGGGGGGACCCAAGAGACCCAGTACTTC. It encodes CASSYSPSRGGTQETQYF.

The chain links TRBV6-6 to TRBJ1-1; perhaps TRBD1 as D (6 bases). V lost 4 bases to trimming and J lost 6 bases, with 18 bases between them. Germline-derived CDR1 and CDR2 are MNHNY and SVGAGI (reference sequence). CDR3 length equals 15 residues. CDR3 nucleotides: TGTGCCAGCAGTTGGGCCACAGGGTCAGGGCCTGAAGCTTTCTTT. This codes for CASSWATGSGPEAFF.

The rearrangement uses TRBV3-1 (or the pseudogene TRBV3-2) and TRBJ1-2, with D maybe TRBD1 (6 bases). The CDR3 has 14 residues. Looked up from germline, CDR1 is LGHDT and CDR2 is YNNKEL (reference sequence). V dropped 3 bases and J dropped 4 bases, with 12 bases sitting between them. The CDR3 DNA reads as TGTGCCAGCAGCCAGGGGGCTGGAGTCTATGGCTACACCTTC. Amino acid sequence: CASSQGAGVYGYTF.

This rearrangement joins TRBV13 to TRBJ2-2; TRBD1 agrees at 8 bases. Germline CDR1 reads PRHDT; CDR2 reads FYEKMQ (reference sequence). The CDR3 has 16 residues. V was pared by 5 bases and J by 6 bases, with 11 bases of the junction left unmatched. In DNA, the CDR3 is TGTGCCAGCAGCCCAAGGGGTCAGGGGGCGGCCGGGGAGCTGTTTTTT. It specifies CASSPRGQGAAGELFF.

The rearrangement uses TRBV4-3 and TRBJ2-3; tentatively, D is TRBD2 (7 bases). Trimming shortened V by 4 bases and J by 4 bases, and 30 bases separated the two germline ends. The CDR3 has 20 residues. Germline values: CDR1 LGHNA, CDR2 YSLEER. The CDR3 here is CASSRAGPVAGAPGADTQYF. The CDR3 DNA follows: TGCGCCAGCAGCCGGGCGGGTCCTGTGGCGGGGGCTCCGGGCGCAGATACGCAGTATTTT.

V usage is TRBV6-4 and J usage is TRBJ1-5; 10 bases align to TRBD1. The CDR3 length is 17 residues. Germline loops: CDR1 MRHNA, CDR2 SNTAGT. Trimming took 2 bases from V and 0 from J; bases not matched to a gene: 4. As DNA, the CDR3 is TGTGCCAGCAGTGACAGGGACAGGGGAGATAGCAATCAGCCCCAGCATTTT. Protein: CASSDRDRGDSNQPQHF.

This chain uses TRBV7-6 with TRBJ2-3; maybe TRBD2 (5 bases). Trimming removed 4 bases from V and 2 bases from J, with 19 bases in between. This CDR3 has 17 residues. The V gene's germline CDR1 is SGHVS and CDR2 FNYEAQ. Written as DNA, the CDR3 is TGTGCCAGCAGCTCTAAGGCCGGCGGGTCATACACAGATACGCAGTATTTT. This translates into CASSSKAGGSYTDTQYF.

The CDR3: CASSRAGGNIQYF. CDR3 bases: TGTGCCAGTAGTAGGGCAGGGGGTAACATTCAGTACTTC. This chain joins TRBV19 and TRBJ2-4, with 7 bases identical to TRBD1. The junction had 4 bases not matched to a gene; V was cut back by 4 bases and J by 7 bases. Per the germline V gene, CDR1 is LNHDA and CDR2 is SQIVND (reference sequence). The CDR3 length is 13 residues.